The 5 T cell receptor beta chains below were found in one sample sequenced in a study of shared clonotypes between healthy human individuals. Sequencing used immunoSEQ multiplex PCR; TCRdb keeps in-frame clones, though not all of them. The top ten hold over 0.1% of the sample, which has some 2,100,000 clones, approximately 95% seen once. What was sequenced was naive CD4+ T cells sorted from blood. Regarding subset: CD45RA+ positively selected. The source is a man younger than 35 in good health.

The V gene is TRBV7-9, the J gene TRBJ2-3; TRBD2 might be the D (6 bases). The CDR3 contains 15 residues. V was trimmed by 5 bases and J by 5 bases, leaving 17 bases between them. The germline CDR1 and CDR2 sequences are SEHNR and FQNEAQ (reference sequence). In nucleotides, the CDR3 is TGTGCCAGCAGCCATAAAAGGCTCGGGAGAGATACGCAGTATTTT. It is translated as CASSHKRLGRDTQYF.

Remarks on this clone: The sample holds other DNA sequences that translate to the same CDR3. The V call is TRBV18, the J call TRBJ2-2; 8 bases are a match to TRBD1. The length of the CDR3 is 15 residues. Germline CDR1 and CDR2: KGHSH and LQKENI. V shed 5 bases, J shed 1 base, and the junction held 3 bases outside the gene matches. CDR3 sequence: CASSAGTGNTGELFF. The CDR3 DNA sequence: TGTGCCAGCTCAGCCGGGACAGGGAACACCGGGGAGCTGTTTTTT.

This rearrangement joins TRBV7-9 to TRBJ1-2; 8 bases map to TRBD1. Germline CDR1 is SEHNR and CDR2 is FQNEAQ (reference sequence). V lost 2 bases, J lost 2 bases, and 13 bases stayed unmatched. This CDR3 comprises 18 residues. CDR3 loop: CASSLKGGGQGQNYGYTF. In nucleotides, the CDR3 is TGTGCCAGCAGCTTAAAAGGGGGAGGACAGGGACAAAACTATGGCTACACCTTC. The entire variable domain, with the rest obtained from reference TRBV7-9 and TRBJ1-2, is as follows: DTGVSQNPRHKITKRGQNVTFRCDPISEHNRLYWYRQTLGQGPEFLTYFQNEAQLEKSRLLSDRFSAERPKGSFSTLEIQRTEQGDSAMYLCASSLKGGGQGQNYGYTFGSGTRLTVV.

CDR3 in DNA: TGTGCCAGCAGTCCGGGGCCCGCCGGGGATGGCTACACCTTC. It translates to CASSPGPAGDGYTF. The chain couples TRBV6-5 to TRBJ1-2, with D perhaps matching TRBD1 (5 bases). The V gene lost 5 bases and the J gene lost 6 bases, with 16 bases spanning the gap. This CDR3 spans 14 amino acids. CDR1 is MNHEY and CDR2 is SVGAGI in the germline V gene.

The V and J genes are TRBV9 and TRBJ1-2; D is undetermined. Germline V gives CDR1 SGDLS, CDR2 YYNGEE. The CDR3 is 14 amino acids. V lost 0 bases and J 4 bases, leaving 10 bases between the germline ends. The CDR3 coding sequence is TGTGCCAGCAGCGTAGGTCAGGCCCTCTATGGCTACACCTTC. Its translation: CASSVGQALYGYTF.